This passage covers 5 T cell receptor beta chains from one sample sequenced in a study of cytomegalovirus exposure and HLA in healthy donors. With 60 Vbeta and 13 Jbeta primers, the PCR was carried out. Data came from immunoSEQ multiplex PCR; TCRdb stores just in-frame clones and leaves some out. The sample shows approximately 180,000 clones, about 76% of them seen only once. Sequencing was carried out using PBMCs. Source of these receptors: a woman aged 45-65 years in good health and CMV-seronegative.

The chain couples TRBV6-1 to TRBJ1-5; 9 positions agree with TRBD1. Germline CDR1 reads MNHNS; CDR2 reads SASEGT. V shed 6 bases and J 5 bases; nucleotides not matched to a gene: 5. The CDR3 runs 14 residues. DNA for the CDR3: TGTGCCAGCAGAGCTACAGGGGGCCATCAGCCCCAGCATTTT. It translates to CASRATGGHQPQHF.

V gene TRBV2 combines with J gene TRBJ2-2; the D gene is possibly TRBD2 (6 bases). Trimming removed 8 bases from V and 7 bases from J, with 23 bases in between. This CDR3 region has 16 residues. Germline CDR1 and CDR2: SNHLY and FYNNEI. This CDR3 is CASGDPSVLGVGELFF. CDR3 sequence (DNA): TGTGCCAGCGGGGACCCTAGCGTACTCGGGGTCGGGGAGCTGTTTTTT. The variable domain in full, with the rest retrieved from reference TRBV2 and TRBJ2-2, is EPEVTQTPSHQVTQMGQEVILRCVPISNHLYFYWYRQILGQKVEFLVSFYNNEISEKSEIFDDQFSVERPDGSNFTLKIRSTKLEDSAMYFCASGDPSVLGVGELFFGEGSRLTVL.

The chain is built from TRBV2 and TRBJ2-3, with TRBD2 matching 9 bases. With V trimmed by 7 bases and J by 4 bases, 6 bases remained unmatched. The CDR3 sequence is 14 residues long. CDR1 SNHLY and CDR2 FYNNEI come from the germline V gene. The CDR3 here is CASKRGGGADTQYF. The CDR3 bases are TGTGCCAGCAAGCGCGGCGGGGGGGCAGATACGCAGTATTTT.

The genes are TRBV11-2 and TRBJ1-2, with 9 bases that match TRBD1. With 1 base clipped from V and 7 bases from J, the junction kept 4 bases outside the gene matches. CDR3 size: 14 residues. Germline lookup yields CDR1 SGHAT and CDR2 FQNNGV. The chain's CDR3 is CASSLGGTGFGYTF. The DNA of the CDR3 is TGTGCCAGCAGCTTAGGCGGGACAGGGTTTGGCTACACCTTC. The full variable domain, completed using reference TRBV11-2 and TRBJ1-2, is EAGVAQSPRYKIIEKRQSVAFWCNPISGHATLYWYQQILGQGPKLLIQFQNNGVVDDSQLPKDRFSAERLKGVDSTLKIQPAKLEDSAVYLCASSLGGTGFGYTFGSGTRLTVV.

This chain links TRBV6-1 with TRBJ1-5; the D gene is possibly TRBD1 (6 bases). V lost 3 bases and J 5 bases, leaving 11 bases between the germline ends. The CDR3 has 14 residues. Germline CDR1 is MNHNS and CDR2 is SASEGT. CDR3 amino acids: CASSDRGGYQPQHF. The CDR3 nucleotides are TGTGCCAGCAGTGATCGTGGGGGCTATCAGCCCCAGCATTTT.